The next 24 T cell receptor beta chains were all read from a single sample in a study of post-analysis software for immune sequencing data. The TCR beta cDNA libraries carried unique molecular identifiers. Each CDR3 protein gets one entry after TCRdb re-called the PCR reads with MiXCR. The sample carries 160,000 or so distinct CDR3 sequences, 35% to 40% recorded once. This specimen was blood, taken after autologous hematopoietic stem cell transplantation. The receptor source for this set is a girl aged 10 to 17 with multiple sclerosis.

The chain couples TRBV28 to TRBJ1-1, with 9 bases identical to TRBD1. The J segment lost 5 bases and the V segment lost 1 base, leaving 5 bases of the junction unmatched. CDR1 and CDR2 (germline): MDHEN, SYDVKM. The CDR3 has 15 amino acids. CDR3: CASSLSGQGRTEAFF. CDR3 nucleotides: TGTGCCAGCAGTTTATCTGGACAGGGGAGGACTGAAGCTTTCTTT.

The J gene is TRBJ2-1, the V gene TRBV9, with TRBD2 matching over 11 bases. J lost 7 bases, V lost 0 bases, and 9 bases had no gene match. The CDR3 totals 17 residues. Germline V gene lookup returns CDR1 SGDLS and CDR2 YYNGEE. As DNA, the CDR3 is TGTGCCAGCAGCGTAGGACTAGCGGGGAGCCCTGGGAATGAGCAGTTCTTC. Protein product: CASSVGLAGSPGNEQFF.

This clonotype was seen ten or more times. CDR3 DNA sequence: TGTGCCAGCAGCGCCGTTGGACAGTCCTCCTACGAGCAGTACTTC. Its translation: CASSAVGQSSYEQYF. The chain has TRBV9 and TRBJ2-7, with D maybe TRBD1 (6 bases). The CDR3 consists of 15 residues. From germline, CDR1 is SGDLS and CDR2 YYNGEE. Trimming took 3 bases from V and 0 from J, leaving 13 bases between them.

The V gene is TRBV6-5, the J gene TRBJ2-2, with 8 bases that match TRBD1. V gave up 2 bases and J gave up 5 bases; unmatched junction bases: 4. Per germline, CDR1 MNHEY and CDR2 SVGAGI. This CDR3 is 15 amino acids long. In DNA, the CDR3 is TGTGCCAGCAGTTACCGTGGACAGGGTACCGGGGAGCTGTTTTTT. Translation: CASSYRGQGTGELFF.

The sample holds a few counts of this clonotype. The chain joins TRBV6-1 to TRBJ2-1; D might be TRBD2 (6 bases). The CDR3 runs to 16 residues. The V gene lost 2 bases and the J gene lost 0 bases, with 11 bases spanning the gap. Germline V CDR1 and CDR2: MNHNS, SASEGT. The chain's CDR3 is CASSELGTGSYNEQFF. Here the CDR3 DNA reads TGTGCCAGCAGTGAATTGGGGACTGGCTCCTACAATGAGCAGTTCTTC.

The V call is TRBV7-2, the J call TRBJ2-7; 9 bases match TRBD2. Germline trimming cut 1 base from V and 2 bases from J; bases unmatched to any gene: 3. CDR3 length: 15 residues. CDR1 is SGHTA, CDR2 FQGNSA, per germline. DNA of the CDR3: TGTGCCAGCAGCTTAGAGGGCGGGGGGGCCTACGAGCAGTACTTC. It translates to CASSLEGGGAYEQYF.

This clonotype showed up just a few times. The rearrangement joins TRBV6-5 to TRBJ2-7; possibly TRBD1 for D (5 bases). Per the germline V gene, CDR1 is MNHEY and CDR2 is SVGAGI. V gave up 1 base and J gave up 5 bases, with 6 bases separating them. CDR3 length: 12 residues. The CDR3 coding sequence is TGTGCCAGCAGTTACTTAGGGGACGAGCAGTACTTC. Translating gives CASSYLGDEQYF.

There are a few counts of this clonotype. The J gene is TRBJ1-5, the V gene TRBV20-1, with D perhaps matching TRBD1 (5 bases). In germline, CDR1 is DFQATT, CDR2 SNEGSKA (reference sequence). The ends were cut back, 0 bases at V and 5 bases at J, with 14 bases in the middle. The CDR3 spans 15 residues. The CDR3: CSARDLRQGHQPQHF. In DNA, the CDR3 is TGCAGTGCTAGAGATTTGCGGCAGGGTCATCAGCCCCAGCATTTT.

This sequence joins TRBV7-8 and TRBJ2-5, with 9 positions matching TRBD1. The J segment lost 5 bases and the V segment lost 2 bases, leaving 6 bases of the junction unmatched. Germline lookup yields CDR1 SGHVS and CDR2 FQNEAQ. The CDR3 runs 15 residues. The CDR3 bases are TGTGCCAGCAGCTTACGGGTGACAGGGGGGGAGACCCAGTACTTC. Protein: CASSLRVTGGETQYF.

This clonotype was detected only a few times. The chain is built from TRBV29-1 and TRBJ1-5; D perhaps matches TRBD1 (6 bases). Trimming pared 6 bases from V and 5 bases from J, leaving 17 bases between. This CDR3 region has 14 residues. The germline CDR1 and CDR2 sequences are SQVTM and ANQGSEA. CDR3 sequence reads: CSVGGGAGDQPQHF. The CDR3 nucleotides are TGCAGCGTCGGGGGGGGGGCTGGTGATCAGCCCCAGCATTTT.

The J gene is TRBJ2-1, the V gene TRBV2, with D unresolved. From germline, CDR1 is SNHLY and CDR2 FYNNEI. The CDR3 is made up of 14 amino acids. With 3 bases removed from V and 6 bases from J, the gap between germline ends came to 12 bases. CDR3 amino acids: CASSDGLASNEQFF. In DNA form, the CDR3 reads TGTGCCAGCAGTGATGGGTTAGCTTCCAATGAGCAGTTCTTC.

This sequence joins TRBV19 and TRBJ1-2, with 9 nucleotides matching TRBD1. V lost 2 bases and J lost 8; bases outside the gene matches: 3. Per germline, CDR1 LNHDA and CDR2 SQIVND (reference sequence). The CDR3 contains 13 residues. For the CDR3, the DNA is TGTGCCAGTAGTATACGACAGGGGGACGGCTACACCTTC. Amino acids: CASSIRQGDGYTF.

In regard to this clonotype: A much more abundant neighbour one base away suggests this may be a read error. The V call is TRBV6-5, the J call TRBJ1-6; D unclear. The germline gives CDR1 MNHEY, CDR2 SVGAGI. The CDR3 loop spans 14 amino acids. The CDR3 DNA follows: TGTGCCAGCAGTTACTCGCACAGAAATTCACCCCCCCACTTT. Its protein is CASSYSHRNSPPHF.

The chain is built from TRBV10-3 and TRBJ2-3; D remains ambiguous. The germline V gene has CDR1 ENHRY and CDR2 SYGVKD. The CDR3 has 17 residues. The V end lost 10 bases, the J end lost 1 base, and 24 bases lay between the germline ends. Here the CDR3 DNA reads TGTGCCACCAGACCAGCGAACGGGCGGAGAGGCACAGATACGCAGTATTTT. Residues: CATRPANGRRGTDTQYF.

This clonotype appeared a few times. This chain uses TRBV27 with TRBJ2-7; D unresolved. This CDR3 comprises 12 residues. The V end lost 4 bases, the J end lost 6 bases, and 10 bases lay between the germline ends. Germline V gene data show CDR1 as MNHEY and CDR2 as SMNVEV (reference sequence). The CDR3 here is CASSSNRGEQYF. The CDR3 coding sequence is TGTGCCAGCAGTTCCAACCGAGGCGAGCAGTACTTC.

This rearrangement joins TRBV7-2 to TRBJ1-6; perhaps TRBD1 as D (6 bases). The germline V gene has CDR1 SGHTA and CDR2 FQGNSA. V was shortened by 1 base and J by 9 bases, with 7 bases between the two germline ends. The CDR3 consists of 13 residues. The CDR3 coding sequence is TGTGCCAGCAGCTTAGTAGGGGGTTCACCCCTCCACTTT. This translates into CASSLVGGSPLHF. Combining the CDR3 with reference TRBV7-2 and TRBJ1-6 gives the whole variable domain GAGVSQSPSNKVTEKGKDVELRCDPISGHTALYWYRQSLGQGLEFLIYFQGNSAPDKSGLPSDRFSAERTGGSVSTLTIQRTQQEDSAVYLCASSLVGGSPLHFGNGTRLTVT.

This clonotype occurred a few times. The chain combines TRBV6-5 with TRBJ2-7; no definite D call. V lost 2 bases and J lost 5, with 10 bases in between. The CDR3 spans 13 residues. CDR1 is MNHEY, CDR2 SVGAGI, per germline. The CDR3 nucleotides are TGTGCCAGCAGTTACGGGCGCCCCGACGAGCAGTACTTC. Residues: CASSYGRPDEQYF.

V and J are TRBV28 and TRBJ2-3; D perhaps matches TRBD2 (6 bases). Trimming stripped 6 bases from V and 5 bases from J, with 18 bases between. Germline CDR1 and CDR2: MDHEN and SYDVKM. This CDR3 spans 15 amino acids. DNA for the CDR3: TGTGCCAGCAGCTCCCGGGGGAGGATCAGAGATACGCAGTATTTT. It is translated as CASSSRGRIRDTQYF.

This clonotype appeared many times. The rearrangement uses TRBV20-1 and TRBJ2-3; 8 positions agree with TRBD1. The V and J ends lost 0 bases and 0 bases, in that order; junction bases with no gene match: 2. The germline CDR1 and CDR2 sequences are DFQATT and SNEGSKA (reference sequence). The CDR3 extends over 15 amino acids. CDR3 coding DNA: TGCAGTGCTAGAGATCGGGACAGGAGCACAGATACGCAGTATTTT. Its translation is CSARDRDRSTDTQYF.

This clonotype was recorded a few times. This chain joins TRBV5-6 and TRBJ1-1; 7 bases align to TRBD1. With V trimmed by 4 bases and J by 10 bases, 10 bases remained unmatched. CDR1 SGHDT and CDR2 YYEEEE come from the germline V gene. The CDR3 runs to 13 residues. The DNA for the CDR3 is TGTGCCAGCAGCATGACAGGGCCTTCTGGAGCTTTCTTT. It is translated as CASSMTGPSGAFF.

A few counts support this clonotype. This chain links TRBV11-2 with TRBJ1-1, with 8 positions matching TRBD1. V was clipped by 5 bases and J by 4 bases; unmatched bases: 6. Looked up from germline, CDR1 is SGHAT and CDR2 is FQNNGV. The CDR3 has 14 amino acids. The CDR3 region has the DNA TGTGCCAGCAGCGTACAGGGGGAAGGCACTGAAGCTTTCTTT. This sequence encodes CASSVQGEGTEAFF. Complete variable domain (other parts from reference TRBV11-2 and TRBJ1-1): EAGVAQSPRYKIIEKRQSVAFWCNPISGHATLYWYQQILGQGPKLLIQFQNNGVVDDSQLPKDRFSAERLKGVDSTLKIQPAKLEDSAVYLCASSVQGEGTEAFFGQGTRLTVV.

In its sample, this clonotype was seen once. V usage is TRBV7-6 and J usage is TRBJ2-7, with TRBD1 matching over 10 bases. With 5 bases clipped from V and 2 bases from J, the junction kept 9 bases outside the gene matches. Germline values: CDR1 SGHVS, CDR2 FNYEAQ. There are 16 residues in the CDR3. CDR3 protein: CASSPPGDRGTYEQYF. CDR3 bases: TGTGCCAGCAGCCCACCCGGGGACAGGGGAACCTACGAGCAGTACTTC.

The J gene is TRBJ2-4, the V gene TRBV7-6; 7 bases are a match to TRBD2. The J call may be faulty, since TRBJ2-5 better matches the DNA end. Germline V gene lookup returns CDR1 SGHVS and CDR2 FNYEAQ. The CDR3 loop spans 16 amino acids. CDR3 loop: CASSAASGGVRKTQYF. DNA of the CDR3: TGTGCCAGCAGCGCGGCTAGCGGAGGGGTTCGGAAGACCCAGTACTTC.

V gene TRBV6-5 combines with J gene TRBJ1-1; TRBD1 matches at 8 bases. The junction had 3 bases not matched to a gene; V was cut back by 6 bases and J by 3 bases. Germline CDR1 and CDR2: MNHEY and SVGAGI. CDR3 length: 13 amino acids. CDR3 sequence: CASRLQGDTEAFF. The CDR3 DNA sequence: TGTGCCAGCAGACTACAGGGGGACACTGAAGCTTTCTTT.